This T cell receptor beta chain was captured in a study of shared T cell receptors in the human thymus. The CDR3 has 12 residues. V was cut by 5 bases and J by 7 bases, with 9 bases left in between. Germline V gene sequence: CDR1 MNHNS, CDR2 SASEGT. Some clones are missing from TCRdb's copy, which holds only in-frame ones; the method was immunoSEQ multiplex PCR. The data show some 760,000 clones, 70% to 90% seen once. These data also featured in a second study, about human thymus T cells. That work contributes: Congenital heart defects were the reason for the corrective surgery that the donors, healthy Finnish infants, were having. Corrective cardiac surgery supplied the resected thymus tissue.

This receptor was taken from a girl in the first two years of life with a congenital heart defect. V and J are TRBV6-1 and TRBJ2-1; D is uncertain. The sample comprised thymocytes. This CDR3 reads CASSITRNEQFF. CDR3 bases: TGTGCCAGCAGTATAACCCGGAATGAGCAGTTCTTC.